A selection of T cell receptor beta chains follows, all from one sample in a study of blood T cell repertoires in COVID-19. Profiling relied on immunoSEQ multiplex PCR, and the TCRdb table lists in-frame clones only, not all of them. The repertoire holds about 150,000 clones, 75% to 90% seen once, with about 6% in the top ten. Material for sequencing was peripheral blood. The receptors originated from a man older than 75 with acute or convalescent COVID-19. Each CDR3 is given with its conserved first and last residue.

J	V	CDR3
TRBJ1-1	TRBV13	CASSLVSGSDAFF
TRBJ1-4	TRBV23-1	CASSPDDRPNEKLFF
TRBJ2-2	TRBV5-4	CASSKDRGPIGELFF
TRBJ2-2	TRBV5-1	CASSPRQGSSTGELFF
TRBJ2-1	TRBV25-1	CASSNEGRGTGHNEQFF
TRBJ1-5	TRBV4-1	CASSVGLDQPQHF
TRBJ2-1	TRBV7-2	CASSLRFSGGAHEQFF
TRBJ1-1	TRBV19	CASMMAVNTEAFF
TRBJ1-2	TRBV4-1	CASSQTGGIYNYGYTF
TRBJ2-1	TRBV6-5	CASSYSASGGYNEQFF
TRBJ2-5	TRBV5-1	CASSLEASGVGTQYF
TRBJ2-2	TRBV25-1	CASSAGTGVAGGELFF
TRBJ2-2	TRBV5-1	CASSSQLNTGELFF
TRBJ2-1	TRBV3-1/TRBV3-2	CASSLLGGRGNYNEQFF
TRBJ2-5	TRBV7-8	CASSLALGQGEETQYF
TRBJ2-1	TRBV12-3/TRBV12-4	CASSARVEQFF